The 29 T cell receptor beta chains below all came from one sample that was sequenced in a study of T cell repertoires in aging, cancer and after chemotherapy. Peripheral blood genomic DNA, not sorted cells or RNA, was the template. A mixed TRB-A/B primer pool amplified rearranged TRB by multiplex touch-down PCR. TCRdb independently ran MiXCR on the multiplex PCR reads; one entry per CDR3 protein. Of a few thousand distinct CDR3 sequences listed, around 66% are singletons. What was sequenced was blood. These receptors came from a human donor with a solid tumor.

The chain combines TRBV29-1 with TRBJ2-1, with TRBD2 matching over 9 bases. Germline-derived CDR1 and CDR2 are SQVTM and ANQGSEA. Losses at the gene ends were 5 bases for V and 5 bases for J; bases not matched to a gene: 4. The CDR3 totals 13 residues. This CDR3 is CSVKSSGNNEQFF. The CDR3, as DNA: TGCAGCGTTAAGTCTAGCGGGAACAATGAGCAGTTCTTC.

The chain uses TRBV5-1 and TRBJ2-6, with a tentative D call TRBD2 (5 bases). Germline V gene data show CDR1 as SGHRS and CDR2 as YFSETQ. Deletions cut 0 bases from V and 3 bases from J, with 7 bases between. The CDR3 runs to 15 residues. The DNA of the CDR3 is TGCGCCAGCAGCTTGGGAGGGTTTGGGGCCAACGTCCTGACTTTC. It translates to CASSLGGFGANVLTF.

The chain uses TRBV7-2 and TRBJ2-7, with D possibly TRBD1 on 6 matching bases. CDR3 length: 18 residues. Trimming took off 2 bases at V and 2 bases at J, with 22 bases between the two ends. Germline CDR1 reads SGHTA; CDR2 reads FQGNSA. CDR3 sequence: CASSLSHSGRGSPYEQYF. As DNA, the CDR3 is TGTGCCAGCAGCTTATCTCACTCGGGCAGGGGCTCCCCCTACGAGCAGTACTTC.

The J gene is TRBJ2-3, the V gene TRBV28; possibly TRBD2 for D (6 bases). The V end lost 2 bases, the J end lost 3 bases, and 12 bases lay between the germline ends. This CDR3 spans 15 amino acids. Germline CDR1 and CDR2: MDHEN and SYDVKM. The CDR3 nucleotides are TGTGCCAGCAGTTTAGGGCGGAGGGGAACAGATACGCAGTATTTT. It is translated as CASSLGRRGTDTQYF.

This clonotype was detected once. The chain carries TRBV27 and TRBJ2-3; a weak D match, TRBD1 (6 bases). This CDR3 is 15 amino acids long. V was shortened by 6 bases and J by 0 bases, with 13 bases between the two germline ends. CDR1 and CDR2 (germline): MNHEY, SMNVEV (reference sequence). The CDR3 DNA follows: TGTGCCAGCAGGGCGAAAGGGGGAAGCACAGATACGCAGTATTTT. This translates into CASRAKGGSTDTQYF.

The chain employs TRBV7-9 and TRBJ2-1; the D gene could be TRBD1 or TRBD2 (6 bases each). V was pared by 5 bases and J by 7 bases, with 9 bases between. CDR1 SEHNR and CDR2 FQNEAQ come from the germline V gene (reference sequence). This CDR3 has 12 amino acids. CDR3 bases: TGTGCCAGCAGCGTAGGGGGGAATGAGCAGTTCTTC. Its protein product is CASSVGGNEQFF.

The genes are TRBV11-3 and TRBJ2-1; D is ambiguous. Germline V gene lookup returns CDR1 SGHNT and CDR2 YENEEA. Trimming cost V 2 bases and J 6 bases, with 8 bases left between them. The CDR3 covers 13 residues. The CDR3 loop is CASSLLFGNEQFF. The DNA for the CDR3 is TGTGCCAGCAGCTTACTCTTCGGCAATGAGCAGTTCTTC. Using reference TRBV11-3 and TRBJ2-1 for the parts outside the CDR3, the full variable domain is EAGVVQSPRYKIIEKKQPVAFWCNPISGHNTLYWYLQNLGQGPELLIRYENEEAVDDSQLPKDRFSAERLKGVDSTLKIQPAELGDSAVYLCASSLLFGNEQFFGPGTRLTVL.

V gene TRBV7-2 combines with J gene TRBJ1-3; D gene unclear. The germline V gene has CDR1 SGHTA and CDR2 FQGNSA. Between the trimmed V and J ends, which lost 1 base and 0 bases, there was a span of 4 bases. CDR3 length equals 14 residues. CDR3 nucleotides: TGTGCCAGCAGCTTAGACGTCTCTGGAAACACCATATATTTT. It specifies CASSLDVSGNTIYF.

The chain is built from TRBV12-3 or TRBV12-4 and TRBJ2-1; 7 bases are shared with TRBD2. The CDR3 is 14 residues long. V lost 6 bases, J lost 5 bases, and 7 bases stayed unmatched. The CDR3 spells CASRPGLTHNEQFF. Here the CDR3 DNA reads TGTGCCAGCAGGCCGGGACTAACACACAATGAGCAGTTCTTC.

As DNA, the CDR3 is TGTGCCAGCAGCTTGGCCCTTGGGGGGGGTGGCTACACCTTC. Encoded protein: CASSLALGGGGYTF. The chain carries TRBV5-4 and TRBJ1-2; tentative D call: TRBD1 (5 bases). The CDR3 runs 14 residues. V was pared by 0 bases and J by 7 bases, with 13 bases between. In germline, CDR1 is SGHNT, CDR2 YYREEE (reference sequence). Combining the CDR3 with reference TRBV5-4 and TRBJ1-2 gives the whole variable domain ETGVTQSPTHLIKTRGQQVTLRCSSQSGHNTVSWYQQALGQGPQFIFQYYREEENGRGNFPPRFSGLQFPNYSSELNVNALELDDSALYLCASSLALGGGGYTFGSGTRLTVV.

This chain links TRBV28 with TRBJ1-2; TRBD1 might be the D (5 bases). Trimming left V 5 bases short and J 4 bases short, with 14 bases between. Germline CDR1 MDHEN, CDR2 SYDVKM. The CDR3 has 14 residues. The DNA for the CDR3 is TGTGCCAGCAGTCGAGCCGGGACGGGCTATGGCTACACCTTC. Its protein is CASSRAGTGYGYTF.

The chain carries TRBV7-9 and TRBJ1-1, with 11 bases fitting TRBD1. Germline V gene sequence: CDR1 SEHNR, CDR2 FQNEAQ (reference sequence). Germline trimming cut 0 bases from V and 4 bases from J; bases unmatched to any gene: 7. This CDR3 comprises 17 residues. Here the CDR3 reads CASSLAGTGGLGTEAFF. CDR3 DNA sequence: TGTGCCAGCAGCTTAGCCGGGACAGGGGGTTTGGGCACTGAAGCTTTCTTT.

The chain links TRBV27 to TRBJ2-1, with 13 bases that match TRBD2. From germline, CDR1 is MNHEY and CDR2 SMNVEV (reference sequence). This CDR3 contains 16 residues. The V segment lost 7 bases and the J segment 5 bases; nucleotides outside the gene matches: 8. The CDR3 sequence is CASTPLAGGPNNEQFF. The CDR3 nucleotides are TGTGCCAGCACCCCACTAGCGGGAGGGCCCAACAATGAGCAGTTCTTC.

The chain uses TRBV6-6 and TRBJ1-3; D is unresolved. With 5 bases removed from V and 0 bases from J, the gap between germline ends came to 11 bases. This CDR3 has 15 residues. The germline CDR1 and CDR2 sequences are MNHNY and SVGAGI (reference sequence). The CDR3 is CASSEYLASGNTIYF. Here the CDR3 DNA reads TGTGCCAGCAGTGAATATCTGGCCTCTGGAAACACCATATATTTT.

This chain uses TRBV10-1 with TRBJ2-2; 7 nucleotides match TRBD1. The CDR3 covers 14 residues. From germline, CDR1 is WNHNN and CDR2 SYGVQD (reference sequence). Unmatched junction bases numbered 8, after V lost 3 bases and J lost 10 bases. This CDR3 reads CASSDPGQASELFF. DNA for the CDR3: TGCGCCAGCAGTGACCCAGGACAGGCTTCGGAGCTGTTTTTT.

This chain links TRBV12-3 or TRBV12-4 with TRBJ2-7; D not certain. The CDR3 has 12 residues. V lost 1 base and J lost 1, with 2 bases in between. The CDR3 protein is CASSLGSYEQYF. The CDR3 DNA reads as TGTGCCAGCAGTTTAGGGTCCTACGAGCAGTACTTC.

This clonotype was seen a handful of times. The genes are TRBV19 and TRBJ2-2; D remains ambiguous. Trimming shortened V by 7 bases and J by 3 bases, and 6 bases separated the two germline ends. The germline CDR1 and CDR2 sequences are LNHDA and SQIVND (reference sequence). CDR3 length: 12 residues. The CDR3 spells CASISYTGELFF. As DNA, the CDR3 is TGTGCCAGTATCAGCTACACCGGGGAGCTGTTTTTT.

The chain uses TRBV7-9 and TRBJ2-2, with D maybe TRBD2 (5 bases). V dropped 5 bases and J dropped 5 bases, with 9 bases sitting between them. Germline V gives CDR1 SEHNR, CDR2 FQNEAQ (reference sequence). The CDR3 spans 13 residues. The CDR3 DNA sequence: TGTGCCAGCAGCCAAACTAGGACCGGGGAGCTGTTTTTT. Its translation: CASSQTRTGELFF.

J is TRBJ2-7 and V is TRBV6-1; D perhaps matches TRBD1 (6 bases). CDR3 length: 12 amino acids. V was clipped by 5 bases and J by 5 bases, with 10 bases between them. Looked up from germline, CDR1 is MNHNS and CDR2 is SASEGT. The DNA of the CDR3 is TGTGCCAGCAGTCGGGACAAGCACGAGCAGTACTTC. This encodes CASSRDKHEQYF.

This clonotype was picked up one time. The chain has TRBV12-3 or TRBV12-4 and TRBJ1-3; 8 bases match TRBD1. Trimming removed 1 base from V and 0 bases from J; junction bases left unmatched: 8. The CDR3 totals 18 residues. The chain's CDR3 is CASSLGPGTGLSGNTIYF. In DNA, the CDR3 is TGTGCCAGCAGTTTAGGGCCTGGGACAGGTCTCTCTGGAAACACCATATATTTT.

CDR3 loop: CAWSPPGGWDNEKLFF. The CDR3 nucleotides read TGTGCCTGGAGTCCCCCTGGGGGGTGGGATAATGAAAAACTGTTTTTT. The gene calls are TRBV30 and TRBJ1-4; D possibly corresponds to TRBD1 (5 bases). The CDR3 totals 16 residues. CDR1 is GTSNPN, CDR2 SVGIG, per germline (reference sequence). Trimming removed 2 bases from V and 4 bases from J, with 17 bases in between.

The chain employs TRBV24-1 and TRBJ2-1, with TRBD1 matching over 9 bases. The CDR3 covers 13 residues. Germline V gene data show CDR1 as KGHDR and CDR2 as SFDVKD. With V trimmed by 9 bases and J by 5 bases, 4 bases remained unmatched. The CDR3 spells CATSGQGNNEQFF. CDR3 in DNA: TGTGCCACCTCGGGACAGGGAAACAATGAGCAGTTCTTC.

The V call is TRBV11-2, the J call TRBJ2-1, with 12 bases lining up with TRBD2. Trimming at V came to 1 base and at J to 9 bases, leaving 4 bases not matched to a gene. The CDR3 runs 15 residues. Germline CDR1 is SGHAT and CDR2 is FQNNGV. The CDR3 spells CASSLGLAGGGEQFF. CDR3 DNA: TGTGCCAGCAGCTTAGGGCTAGCGGGAGGGGGTGAGCAGTTCTTC.

This chain connects TRBV7-9 to TRBJ2-7, with 7 nucleotides matching TRBD1. After removal of 6 bases from V and 3 bases from J, the junction contained 11 bases not matched to a gene. This CDR3 contains 15 residues. Germline CDR1 is SEHNR and CDR2 is FQNEAQ (reference sequence). CDR3 sequence reads: CASSPEGATGYEQYF. CDR3 sequence (DNA): TGTGCCAGCAGTCCCGAGGGGGCGACAGGCTACGAGCAGTACTTC.

This clonotype was found a few times. This sequence joins TRBV30 and TRBJ1-2, with TRBD1 matching over 8 bases. Trimming took 5 bases from V and 10 from J; bases not matched to a gene: 6. Germline lookup yields CDR1 GTSNPN and CDR2 SVGIG (reference sequence). This CDR3 region has 11 residues. CDR3 DNA: TGTGCCTGGGACAGGGGAGGGGCCTACACCTTC. It yields the protein CAWDRGGAYTF.

The rearrangement links TRBV6-5 to TRBJ2-2; 11 bases fit TRBD2. V lost 6 bases and J lost 5; bases outside the gene matches: 5. The CDR3 spans 15 residues. Germline V gene sequence: CDR1 MNHEY, CDR2 SVGAGI. CDR3 sequence: CASRAGLAATGELFF. The CDR3 nucleotides are TGTGCCAGCAGGGCGGGACTAGCGGCGACCGGGGAGCTGTTTTTT.

This sequence joins TRBV30 and TRBJ1-6, with TRBD1 matching 11 bases. Per germline, CDR1 GTSNPN and CDR2 SVGIG (reference sequence). CDR3 length: 14 amino acids. The J segment lost 9 bases and the V segment lost 1 base, leaving 2 bases of the junction unmatched. In DNA, the CDR3 is TGTGCCTGGAGTGGCGGACAGGGGGCTTCACCCCTCCACTTT. Translation: CAWSGGQGASPLHF. Looking up the rest from reference TRBV30 and TRBJ1-6 gives the full variable domain: SQTIHQWPATLVQPVGSPLSLECTVEGTSNPNLYWYRQAAGRGLQLLFYSVGIGQISSEVPQNLSASRPQDRQFILSSKKLLLSDSGFYLCAWSGGQGASPLHFGNGTRLTVT.

J is TRBJ2-2 and V is TRBV5-6; no definite D call. V was shortened by 2 bases and J by 5 bases, with 10 bases between the two germline ends. The germline gives CDR1 SGHDT, CDR2 YYEEEE. This CDR3 has 14 amino acids. As DNA, the CDR3 is TGTGCCAGCAGCTTTGGTCCCGGGACCGGGGAGCTGTTTTTT. It yields the protein CASSFGPGTGELFF.

CDR3 sequence (DNA): TGTGCCAGCAGTGAATCAGGGGGCTCTGGGGCCAACGTCCTGACTTTC. Residues: CASSESGGSGANVLTF. The chain combines TRBV25-1 with TRBJ2-6; TRBD1 agrees at 7 bases. Per the germline V gene, CDR1 is MGHDK and CDR2 is SYGVNS. CDR3 length equals 16 residues. The trim removed 1 base at V and 0 bases at J, leaving 0 bases unmatched.